Included here is one T cell receptor beta chain sequence, with context. Its antigen is currently unknown. The CDR3 has 15 amino acids. Looked up from germline, CDR1 is SEHNR and CDR2 is FQNEAQ (reference sequence). The J segment lost 5 bases and the V segment lost 3 bases, leaving 10 bases of the junction unmatched. Division of CD4+ cells produced a CD45RA+ naive subset and a CD45RA-negative memory subset. When replicate PCRs were run on sorted subsets, they used about 220 ng DNA, some 30,000 T cell genomes. Sequencing was performed with immunoSEQ multiplex PCR; in TCRdb, only in-frame clones are kept and a portion is missing. There are around 2,000,000 clones in the sample; 85% to 95% occur only once, and about 0.13% lies in the top ten. This entry is derived from a study of shared clonotypes between healthy human individuals. Overall study findings and caveats: Against clonotypes common to all four donors, non-shared ones had lower generation probabilities. The authors expected sequencing depth to affect clonotype sharing among donors.

The source material was naive CD4+ T cells sorted from blood. Subset of the sample: CD45RA+ positively selected. This sequence was found in a man aged 18 to 30 in good health. The chain uses TRBV7-9 and TRBJ2-7; 7 bases are shared with TRBD1. CDR3: CASSFGRGKTHEQYF. The CDR3 coding sequence is TGTGCCAGCAGCTTTGGCAGGGGGAAAACCCACGAGCAGTACTTC.